The clone carrying this T cell receptor beta chain was found a few times. Its target is not known. CDR1 and CDR2 from the germline V gene are SGHNT and YYREEE (reference sequence). There are 13 residues in the CDR3. V was shortened by 0 bases and J by 8 bases, with 11 bases between the two germline ends. Measured with immunoSEQ multiplex PCR; TCRdb has only the in-frame clones, and not every one. The sample includes 300,000 to 350,000 clones, roughly 88% seen only once; the top ten take around 0.96%. The donors were part of the validation cohort, which consisted of about 120 subjects and was separate from the first cohort of under 750 subjects. This sample was included in a study of cytomegalovirus exposure and HLA in healthy donors. Study-wide results and caveats: CMV antigen specificity was confirmed in vitro for a few CMV-associated chains. Altogether, some 170 TCR beta chains were recorded as cytomegalovirus-associated.

The sequenced material came from PBMCs. The source of this sequence is a man aged 25 to 40 in good health and CMV-seronegative. The J gene is TRBJ1-2, the V gene TRBV5-4, with TRBD1 as a possible D gene (5 bases). CDR3 nucleotides: TGTGCCAGCAGCTTGGCCCCAGGGAACGGCTACACCTTC. Protein sequence: CASSLAPGNGYTF.